One and the same sample provided the 22 T cell receptor beta chains below, sequenced in a study of cytomegalovirus exposure and HLA in healthy donors. Both 60 Vbeta primers and 13 Jbeta primers went into the PCR. Only in-frame clones appear in the TCRdb table, and some are missing; sequencing was by immunoSEQ multiplex PCR. The sample table includes around 84,000 clones. The specimen sequenced was PBMCs. These receptors were obtained from a man aged 25 to 40 in good health and CMV-seronegative.

In regard to this clone: Compared with germline, one end of the junction differs, possibly owing to a read error. The V call is TRBV7-7, the J call TRBJ1-5; 8 bases match TRBD1. CDR1 is SSHAT and CDR2 is FNYEAQ in the germline V gene (reference sequence). This CDR3 is 18 amino acids long. The CDR3 sequence is CASSLEAGTGYSNQPQHF. Written as DNA, the CDR3 is TGTGCTAGCAGCTTAGAAGCCGGGACAGGATATAGCAATCAGCCCCAGCATTTT.

V is TRBV9 and J is TRBJ1-2; D remains ambiguous. V lost 0 bases and J lost 6, with 12 bases in between. CDR1 is SGDLS and CDR2 is YYNGEE in the germline V gene. This CDR3 is 14 amino acids long. The chain's CDR3 is CASSVATRGNGYTF. For the CDR3, the DNA is TGTGCCAGCAGCGTAGCTACGAGAGGGAATGGCTACACCTTC.

The rearrangement links TRBV5-4 to TRBJ2-7, with 8 bases that match TRBD2. Germline CDR1 and CDR2: SGHNT and YYREEE (reference sequence). CDR3 length: 14 amino acids. The junction had 2 bases not matched to a gene; V was cut back by 1 base and J by 2 bases. CDR3 bases: TGTGCCAGCAGCTTGACTAGCGGTACCTACGAGCAGTACTTC. This codes for CASSLTSGTYEQYF. The whole variable domain, remainder taken from reference TRBV5-4 and TRBJ2-7, is ETGVTQSPTHLIKTRGQQVTLRCSSQSGHNTVSWYQQALGQGPQFIFQYYREEENGRGNFPPRFSGLQFPNYSSELNVNALELDDSALYLCASSLTSGTYEQYFGPGTRLTVT.

The chain recombines TRBV11-2 with TRBJ2-2; a possible D gene is TRBD2 (7 bases). Germline assignment: CDR1 SGHAT and CDR2 FQNNGV. The V end was cut by 1 base, the J end by 0 bases, with 12 bases between. The CDR3 contains 17 residues. The DNA for the CDR3 is TGTGCCAGCAGCTTAGCAGGGCGGGGGCCGAACACCGGGGAGCTGTTTTTT. The encoded protein is CASSLAGRGPNTGELFF. The variable domain in full, with the rest retrieved from reference TRBV11-2 and TRBJ2-2, is EAGVAQSPRYKIIEKRQSVAFWCNPISGHATLYWYQQILGQGPKLLIQFQNNGVVDDSQLPKDRFSAERLKGVDSTLKIQPAKLEDSAVYLCASSLAGRGPNTGELFFGEGSRLTVL.

The J gene is TRBJ2-3, the V gene TRBV6-1; 11 nucleotides agree with TRBD2. Per germline, CDR1 MNHNS and CDR2 SASEGT. V was clipped by 4 bases and J by 1 base; unmatched bases: 4. This CDR3 has 16 amino acids. The CDR3 region is CASSVYSGGGTDTQYF. In DNA form, the CDR3 reads TGTGCCAGCAGTGTCTATAGCGGGGGGGGCACAGATACGCAGTATTTT.

The chain couples TRBV11-1 to TRBJ2-7; D possibly corresponds to TRBD1 (5 bases). Per germline, CDR1 SGHAT and CDR2 FQDESV (reference sequence). This CDR3 spans 12 amino acids. Trimming removed 3 bases at V and 3 bases at J, with 6 bases between. For the CDR3, the DNA is TGTGCCAGCAGCTTTGACAGCTACGAGCAGTACTTC. This sequence encodes CASSFDSYEQYF.

The V call is TRBV2, the J call TRBJ2-5, with a tentative D call TRBD1 (6 bases). Germline CDR1 is SNHLY and CDR2 is FYNNEI. V was clipped by 11 bases and J by 2 bases, with 18 bases between them. CDR3 size: 14 residues. CDR3 sequence: CAANLPGVQETQYF. For the CDR3, the DNA is TGTGCCGCCAACTTGCCAGGGGTACAAGAGACCCAGTACTTC.

In regard to this clone: At one of its ends the junction is not consistent with the germline gene, which may arise from a read error. This rearrangement joins TRBV10-1 to TRBJ1-4; D uncertain. This CDR3 has 14 residues. Germline lookup yields CDR1 WNHNN and CDR2 SYGVQD (reference sequence). This chain's CDR3 is CASSEGETTEKLFF. The CDR3 bases are TGCGCCAGCAGTGAGGGAGAAACTACTGAAAAACTGTTTTTT.

The CDR3 is CASSVGQGAYEQYF. The CDR3 region has the DNA TGTGCCAGCAGTGTAGGACAGGGGGCCTACGAGCAGTACTTC. V is TRBV25-1 and J is TRBJ2-7, with 10 bases identical to TRBD1. This CDR3 has 14 amino acids. Unmatched junction bases numbered 2, after V lost 4 bases and J lost 2 bases. CDR1 and CDR2 (germline): MGHDK, SYGVNS.

This chain uses TRBV18 with TRBJ2-7; 10 bases match TRBD2. V dropped 3 bases and J dropped 2; count of bases not matched to a gene: 7. Germline V gene data show CDR1 as KGHSH and CDR2 as LQKENI. The CDR3 length is 16 residues. In DNA form, the CDR3 reads TGTGCCAGCTCACCTTTTACTAGCGGGATACCCTACGAGCAGTACTTC. Protein: CASSPFTSGIPYEQYF.

This chain links TRBV4-1 with TRBJ2-3; the match to TRBD1 covers 10 bases. This CDR3 has 16 amino acids. Germline V gene sequence: CDR1 MGHRA, CDR2 YSYEKL. Germline trimming cut 5 bases from V and 1 base from J; bases unmatched to any gene: 6. The CDR3 coding sequence is TGCGCCAGCAGCTGGCGTGGGACAGGGGGCACAGATACGCAGTATTTT. It specifies CASSWRGTGGTDTQYF.

This sequence joins TRBV10-3 and TRBJ2-2; 9 positions agree with TRBD1. Germline-derived CDR1 and CDR2 are ENHRY and SYGVKD. V trimming: 4 bases; J trimming: 4 bases; junction bases outside the gene matches: 1. CDR3 length equals 14 residues. This CDR3 reads CAISGTGATGELFF. As DNA, the CDR3 is TGTGCCATCAGTGGGACAGGGGCCACCGGGGAGCTGTTTTTT.

The CDR3 loop is CASSLGGTGDNYGYTF. Written as DNA, the CDR3 is TGTGCCAGCAGCTTAGGGGGGACAGGGGACAACTATGGCTACACCTTC. This chain uses TRBV7-8 with TRBJ1-2, with 10 bases matching TRBD1. Trimming took 1 base from V and 2 from J; bases not matched to a gene: 4. This CDR3 is 16 amino acids long. The germline gives CDR1 SGHVS, CDR2 FQNEAQ.

The rearrangement joins TRBV7-9 to TRBJ1-4; 9 nucleotides line up with TRBD1. J was trimmed by 7 bases and V by 1 base; bases with no gene match: 10. This CDR3 contains 17 residues. The germline V gene encodes CDR1 SEHNR and CDR2 FQNEAQ (reference sequence). The CDR3 loop is CASSLVPGQGESEKLFF. The CDR3 coding sequence is TGTGCCAGCAGCTTAGTCCCGGGACAGGGTGAGAGTGAAAAACTGTTTTTT.

This chain joins TRBV6-5 and TRBJ2-3; possibly TRBD2 for D (6 bases). V was pared by 4 bases and J by 0 bases, with 11 bases between. The CDR3 runs 15 residues. Per germline, CDR1 MNHEY and CDR2 SVGAGI. CDR3 region: CASSSILASTDTQYF. The CDR3 bases are TGTGCCAGCAGTTCTATACTAGCTAGCACAGATACGCAGTATTTT.

CDR3 coding DNA: TGTGCCAGCTCACCCGGGACCTCAGGGAGGGCGGGCAATGAGCAGTTCTTC. Amino acids: CASSPGTSGRAGNEQFF. The V gene is TRBV18, the J gene TRBJ2-1, with 7 bases lining up with TRBD2. The trim removed 3 bases at V and 6 bases at J, leaving 14 bases unmatched. CDR3 length equals 17 residues. From germline, CDR1 is KGHSH and CDR2 LQKENI.

The chain's CDR3 is CASSRLSGANVLTF. CDR3 nucleotide sequence: TGTGCCAGCAGTCGGTTGTCTGGGGCCAACGTCCTGACTTTC. The V call is TRBV6-5, the J call TRBJ2-6; D is ambiguous. Per germline, CDR1 MNHEY and CDR2 SVGAGI. Trimming left V 5 bases short and J 1 base short, with 6 bases between. The CDR3 contains 14 residues.

The chain carries TRBV9 and TRBJ1-1; TRBD1 is a possible D gene (6 bases). Germline V gene data show CDR1 as SGDLS and CDR2 as YYNGEE. This CDR3 region has 14 residues. V was trimmed by 4 bases and J by 5 bases, leaving 15 bases between them. The CDR3 DNA is TGTGCCAGCAGCATAGGGGGAGGAGTTACTGAAGCTTTCTTT. This sequence encodes CASSIGGGVTEAFF.

The rearrangement joins TRBV5-1 to TRBJ1-2, with TRBD1 matching over 9 bases. Looked up from germline, CDR1 is SGHRS and CDR2 is YFSETQ. The CDR3 is 14 amino acids. Trimming cost V 0 bases and J 9 bases; bases outside gene matches: 6. CDR3 coding DNA: TGCGCCAGCAGCTTGGAGACAGGGGGTTTGAGCTACACCTTC. Its translation: CASSLETGGLSYTF.

The CDR3 loop is CASSVEQGPGYTF. DNA of the CDR3: TGTGCCAGCAGCGTAGAACAGGGTCCAGGCTACACCTTC. The rearrangement uses TRBV9 and TRBJ1-2; the D gene is possibly TRBD1 (6 bases). Deletions cut 0 bases from V and 8 bases from J, with 11 bases between. The CDR3 totals 13 residues. The V gene's germline CDR1 is SGDLS and CDR2 YYNGEE.

V usage is TRBV19 and J usage is TRBJ2-5, with 14 bases aligning to TRBD2. The length of the CDR3 is 15 residues. V shed 3 bases, J shed 7 bases, and the junction held 4 bases outside the gene matches. Germline values: CDR1 LNHDA, CDR2 SQIVND (reference sequence). The CDR3 is CASSIGTSGSGTQYF. CDR3 nucleotides: TGTGCCAGTAGTATCGGGACTAGCGGGAGTGGGACCCAGTACTTC.

The V gene is TRBV19, the J gene TRBJ1-5; D gene ambiguous. This CDR3 contains 15 residues. Trimming pared 1 base from V and 4 bases from J, leaving 11 bases between. Germline V gene sequence: CDR1 LNHDA, CDR2 SQIVND (reference sequence). Here the CDR3 DNA reads TGTGCCAGTAGTATAGGGTCCCCTCGGAATCAGCCCCAGCATTTT. It specifies CASSIGSPRNQPQHF. Drawing the rest from reference TRBV19 and TRBJ1-5, the complete variable domain is DGGITQSPKYLFRKEGQNVTLSCEQNLNHDAMYWYRQDPGQGLRLIYYSQIVNDFQKGDIAEGYSVSREKKESFPLTVTSAQKNPTAFYLCASSIGSPRNQPQHFGDGTRLSIL.